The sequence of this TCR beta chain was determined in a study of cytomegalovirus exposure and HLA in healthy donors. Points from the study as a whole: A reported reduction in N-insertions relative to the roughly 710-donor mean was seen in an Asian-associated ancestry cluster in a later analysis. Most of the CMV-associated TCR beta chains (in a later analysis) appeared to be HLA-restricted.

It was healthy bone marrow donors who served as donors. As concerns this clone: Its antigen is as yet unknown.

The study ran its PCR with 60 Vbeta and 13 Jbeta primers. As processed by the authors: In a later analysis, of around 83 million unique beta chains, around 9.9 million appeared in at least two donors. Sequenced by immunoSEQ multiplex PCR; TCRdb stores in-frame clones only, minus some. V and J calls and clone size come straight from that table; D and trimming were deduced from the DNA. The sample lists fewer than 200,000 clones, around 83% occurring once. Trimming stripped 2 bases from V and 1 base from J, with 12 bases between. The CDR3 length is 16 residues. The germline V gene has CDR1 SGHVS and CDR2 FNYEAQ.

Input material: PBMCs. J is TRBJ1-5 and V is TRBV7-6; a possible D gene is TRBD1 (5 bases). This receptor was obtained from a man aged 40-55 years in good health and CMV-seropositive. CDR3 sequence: CASSLLAGHSNQPQHF. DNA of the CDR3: TGTGCCAGCAGCTTACTTGCGGGGCACAGCAATCAGCCCCAGCATTTT.